Listed below are T cell receptor beta chains from one sample, sequenced in a study of response to subunit inactivated influenza vaccine. TCRdb reprocessed the RT-PCR reads via MiXCR and lists one record per CDR3 protein. The table shows 180,000 or so distinct CDR3 sequences, with roughly 12% occurring only once. This sample also belongs to another study, concerning T cells expressing NK-cell markers.

The specimen comprised CD8+ T cells sorted from PBMCs, sampled 12 days after vaccination. The receptors here all came from a man aged 50-60 years who received an inactivated influenza vaccine. The CDR3 runs from the conserved cysteine through the conserved F or W. D genes are given only for firm matches. Clone size is shown for a subset of rows, as once, few, many or a class of expanded clone.

CDR3aa | CDR3nt | v_gene | len | j_gene | d_gene | abundance
CASSTRAKGDEYF | TGTGCCAGCTCTACTCGTGCGAAGGGGGACGAGTACTTC | TRBV6-1 | 13 | TRBJ2-4 | NA | many
CASSHPVPITF | TGCGCCAGCAGCCACCCTGTCCCGATTACCTTC | TRBV4-1 | 11 | TRBJ1-2 | NA | few
CATSRKQGAGQPQHF | TGTGCCACCAGCAGAAAACAGGGGGCAGGTCAGCCCCAGCATTTT | TRBV15 | 15 | TRBJ1-5 | TRBD1 | few
CATSTRTSHEQYF | TGTGCCACCAGCACGAGGACGAGCCACGAGCAGTACTTC | TRBV15 | 13 | TRBJ2-7 | NA | NA
CASSPGMSGANVLTF | TGTGCCAGCAGTCCTGGTATGTCTGGGGCCAACGTCCTGACTTTC | TRBV28 | 15 | TRBJ2-6 | NA | few
CASSVGLAGVTGELFF | TGTGCCAGCAGCGTGGGACTAGCGGGAGTCACCGGGGAGCTGTTTTTT | TRBV5-5 | 16 | TRBJ2-2 | TRBD2 | many
CASSVEANSEQYF | TGTGCCAGCAGCGTCGAAGCTAATAGCGAGCAGTACTTC | TRBV9 | 13 | TRBJ2-7 | NA | few
CAWSSSGTEQFF | TGTGCCTGGAGTTCCAGCGGCACGGAGCAGTTCTTC | TRBV30 | 12 | TRBJ2-1 | NA | NA
CASSRTGPTGRDTQYF | TGTGCCAGCAGCAGGACAGGGCCCACGGGTCGAGATACGCAGTATTTT | TRBV6-1 | 16 | TRBJ2-3 | TRBD1 | few
CASSGSAGWTQYF | TGTGCCAGCAGTGGCTCAGCTGGGTGGACCCAGTACTTC | TRBV25-1 | 13 | TRBJ2-5 | NA | few